This entry is about one T cell receptor beta chain. TCRdb keeps only in-frame clones here, not all; method: immunoSEQ multiplex PCR. Seen here are some 900,000 clones, approximately 80% observed once, and the top ten hold around 1.5%. The record originates from a study of shared clonotypes between healthy human individuals. Donation came from healthy HIV-negative adults that had no recent acute infections or vaccinations. Among the donors, all were Caucasian adults who lived in Nashville, Tennessee. The authors divided CD4+ cells into CD45RA+ naive and CD45RA-negative memory subsets. The CDR3 is made up of 13 amino acids. Trimming shortened V by 2 bases and J by 3 bases, and 8 bases separated the two germline ends. CDR1 SGHRS and CDR2 YFSETQ come from the germline V gene.

J is TRBJ1-1 and V is TRBV5-1, with D uncertain. Material for sequencing was memory CD4+ T cells sorted from blood. Regarding subset: CD45RA-negative fraction. The sequence came from a man between 18 and 35 years old in good health. DNA of the CDR3: TGCGCCAGCAGCTTCGCAGGTTACACTGAAGCTTTCTTT. It yields the protein CASSFAGYTEAFF.